These T cell receptor beta chains were read from a single sample in a study of blood T cell repertoires in COVID-19. TCRdb's table, derived via immunoSEQ multiplex PCR, lists solely in-frame clones and lacks some. The sample has 300,000 or so clones; around 90% are singletons. Material: PBMCs or T cells enriched from blood (not recorded which). All receptors derive from a young woman who had recovered from COVID-19. Both conserved end residues are part of each CDR3. Each record gives: V gene, clone size, D gene, J gene, CDR3 DNA, CDR3 protein. A D gene is named only where the DNA matches it firmly. Not every row has a clone size; where given, it reads once, few, many or a size class.

TRBV4-3	.	TRBD2	TRBJ2-7	TGCGCCAGCAGCCAAGATAGCGGGGGATACGAGCAGTACTTC	CASSQDSGGYEQYF
TRBV30	.	.	TRBJ1-2	TGTGCCTGGAGTGTAGCGGCACAGGGATATGGCTACACCTTC	CAWSVAAQGYGYTF
TRBV30	.	TRBD1	TRBJ1-2	TGTGCGGGGACAGGGGAGAGCTTGAACTATGGCTACACCTTC	CAGTGESLNYGYTF
TRBV25-1	.	.	TRBJ1-1	TGTGCCAGCAGGTACCGGGGCACTGAAGCTTTCTTT	CASRYRGTEAFF
TRBV5-4	.	TRBD2	TRBJ2-3	TGTGCCAGCAGCTTTAGCGGGGGGGCCGAGGATACGCAGTATTTT	CASSFSGGAEDTQYF
TRBV11-2	few	TRBD1	TRBJ1-2	TGTGCCAGCAGCGCATTGGACAGGGGGCGGCGGGGCTACACCTTC	CASSALDRGRRGYTF
TRBV7-2	once	.	TRBJ2-5	TGTGCCAGCAGCTTGGGTGCCGGGGAGACCCAGTACTTC	CASSLGAGETQYF
TRBV19	.	.	TRBJ1-1	TGTGCCAGTAGTATGGAACAGAGGGTGGGGACTGAAGCTTTCTTT	CASSMEQRVGTEAFF
TRBV5-1	.	.	TRBJ1-1	TGCGCCAGCAGCTTGGGGTTGACAACTGAAGCTTTCTTT	CASSLGLTTEAFF
TRBV29-1	.	.	TRBJ2-7	TGCAGCGTTGGGGACACCCCCTACGAGCAGTACTTC	CSVGDTPYEQYF
TRBV6-5	.	.	TRBJ1-3	TGTGCCAGCAGTTACTCCGAGGGAAACACCATATATTTT	CASSYSEGNTIYF
TRBV5-1	.	.	TRBJ1-1	TGCGCCAGCAGCTTGGCCGAGGGTGGCGACACTGAAGCTTTCTTT	CASSLAEGGDTEAFF
TRBV19	.	.	TRBJ1-5	TGTGCCAGTAGGATATGGGGGGTGGGGGACAATCAGCCCCAGCATTTT	CASRIWGVGDNQPQHF
TRBV11-2	.	TRBD1	TRBJ1-6	TGTGCCAGCAGGCTAGTGGGACAGGGTAATAATTCACCCCTCCACTTT	CASRLVGQGNNSPLHF
TRBV5-1	.	.	TRBJ1-3	TGCGCCAGCAGTCAGTCTCACCTCGGAAACACCATATATTTT	CASSQSHLGNTIYF
TRBV5-5	.	.	TRBJ2-1	TGTGCCAGCAGCCTTGACAGGTTTGAGCAGTTCTTC	CASSLDRFEQFF
TRBV7-8	.	.	TRBJ2-2	TGTGCCAGCAACCGGGGGGCGGACACCGGGGAGCTGTTTTTT	CASNRGADTGELFF
TRBV19	.	TRBD1	TRBJ1-1	TGTGCCAGTAGTACCCGACAGGGGGCTCGGACTGAAGCTTTCTTT	CASSTRQGARTEAFF
TRBV7-9	.	TRBD2	TRBJ2-5	TGTGCCAGCAGCTTAGAACTAGCGGGGGACCTCCAAGAGACCCAGTACTTC	CASSLELAGDLQETQYF
TRBV6-1	.	.	TRBJ1-5	TGTGCCAGCAGTGAAGCTCCCTTTAGCAATCAGCCCCAGCATTTT	CASSEAPFSNQPQHF
TRBV27	once	TRBD1	TRBJ1-2	TGTGCCAGCAGTCCCAGACAGGGTTATGGCTACACCTTC	CASSPRQGYGYTF
TRBV18	.	.	TRBJ1-1	TGTGCCAGCTCACCACGGACAACTTCTAACAAGGGCACTGAAGCTTTCTTT	CASSPRTTSNKGTEAFF
TRBV5-1	.	TRBD2	TRBJ2-7	TGCGCCAGCAGCTTGGACTTGCGGGGGTACGAGCAGTACTTC	CASSLDLRGYEQYF
TRBV5-4	.	.	TRBJ1-1	TGTGCCAGCAGCTTGGACCCAGGTGGGTCAGCTTTCTTT	CASSLDPGGSAFF
TRBV15	.	TRBD1	TRBJ2-4	TGTGCCACCACCATGGACAGGGGGGCCAAAAACATTCAGTACTTC	CATTMDRGAKNIQYF
TRBV6-5	.	.	TRBJ1-2	TGTGCCAGCAGTTACCCCGGGAGTGGCTACACCTTC	CASSYPGSGYTF
TRBV5-1	.	TRBD1	TRBJ1-2	TGCGCCAGCAGCTTCCGGGACAGGGGGCGAGGCTACACCTTC	CASSFRDRGRGYTF
TRBV11-2	.	.	TRBJ1-5	TGTGCCAGCAGCTTCCTTCCCCAGCATTTT	CASSFLPQHF
TRBV27	few	.	TRBJ1-1	TGTGCCAGCAGTTTATCGACGACAGCTATGAACACTGAAGCTTTCTTT	CASSLSTTAMNTEAFF
TRBV2	few	.	TRBJ2-7	TGTGCCAGCAGTGAAGCGCTTCGGCAGGGTGGGAACTACGAGCAGTACTTC	CASSEALRQGGNYEQYF
TRBV9	.	TRBD2	TRBJ2-3	TGTGCCAGCAGCATAACGGGACTAGGGGATACGCAGTATTTT	CASSITGLGDTQYF
TRBV19	.	.	TRBJ1-5	TGTGCCAGTACCGCGCTAGGGGGTGGGAGCAATCAGCCCCAGCATTTT	CASTALGGGSNQPQHF
TRBV4-3	.	TRBD1	TRBJ1-2	TGCGCCAGCAGCCAAAGGGACAGGGTTCCCTATGGCTACACCTTC	CASSQRDRVPYGYTF
TRBV29-1	few	.	TRBJ1-2	TGCAGCGTTGACCGACAAACAGAGGGCAAGGAGAGCTACACCTTC	CSVDRQTEGKESYTF
TRBV7-3	.	.	TRBJ2-5	TGTGCCAGCAGCCGGGACTCCCAAGAGACCCAGTACTTC	CASSRDSQETQYF
TRBV7-2	.	TRBD2	TRBJ2-1	TGTGCCAGCAGCTTAGGGAGGCGGGGGGCCGCCTCCTCATACAATGAGCAGTTCTTC	CASSLGRRGAASSYNEQFF
TRBV5-4	.	.	TRBJ1-1	TGTGCCAGCAGCATGCGATACAGGGATATGACTGAAGCTTTCTTT	CASSMRYRDMTEAFF
TRBV28	.	.	TRBJ1-1	TGTGCCAGCAGTTTGAGCGGCACGCGGGCTGAAGCTTTCTTT	CASSLSGTRAEAFF
TRBV11-2	.	.	TRBJ1-1	TGTGCCAGCAGCCCTCGGGGGGACACTGAAGCTTTCTTT	CASSPRGDTEAFF
TRBV10-3	.	.	TRBJ1-4	TGTGCCATCTCTCCAACTAATGAAAAACTGTTTTTT	CAISPTNEKLFF
TRBV3-1/TRBV3-2	.	.	TRBJ1-5	TGTGCCAGCAGTCAATCGCAGGGCAATCAGCCCCAGCATTTT	CASSQSQGNQPQHF
TRBV11-2	.	.	TRBJ1-2	TGTGCCAGCAGCCCCGGGGTGGGCGCGGGCTATGGCTACACCTTC	CASSPGVGAGYGYTF
TRBV12-5	.	TRBD1	TRBJ1-2	TGTGCTAGTGGTTTGGTAACCGGGACAGGGGGCGTAGGCTATGGCTACACCTTC	CASGLVTGTGGVGYGYTF
TRBV19	.	TRBD1	TRBJ1-5	TGTGCCAGTAGTATCACAGGGGCCAATCAGCCCCAGCATTTT	CASSITGANQPQHF
TRBV19	.	TRBD1	TRBJ1-2	TGTGCCATAGGGGACAGGGACGTCGTCGGCTATGGCTACACCTTC	CAIGDRDVVGYGYTF
TRBV30	.	.	TRBJ1-5	TGTGCCTGGAGCATTGGGGTCGGGGATCAGCCCCAGCATTTT	CAWSIGVGDQPQHF